This T cell receptor (beta chain) appears in the sequencing data of a study of blood T cell repertoires in COVID-19. Whole-study context: PBMCs, B-cell-depleted T cells, or T cells provided the cDNA or gDNA that made up the material.

CDR1 is SEHNR, CDR2 FQNEAQ, per germline (reference sequence). The CDR3 length is 14 residues. The trim removed 5 bases at V and 7 bases at J, leaving 5 bases unmatched. Allocation to cohorts depended on clinical history reported by the participants. Clones were sequenced by immunoSEQ multiplex PCR, and TCRdb holds only the in-frame ones, with some missing. The profile shows approximately 170,000 clones, approximately 85% of them singletons. The rearrangement links TRBV7-9 to TRBJ1-6; 7 bases fit TRBD1. The sample taken for sequencing was PBMCs or T cells enriched from blood (not recorded which). This clonotype was sampled from a woman aged 18-30 years who had recovered from COVID-19. Here the CDR3 reads CASSHDRENSPLHF. The CDR3 coding sequence is TGTGCCAGCAGCCACGACAGGGAGAATTCACCCCTCCACTTT.